The TCR beta chain under discussion was sequenced for a study of tumor-infiltrating lymphocytes in primary liver carcinoma. Study outcomes and limitations: Tumors had a significantly higher top-250-clone fraction than blood (p = 0.039). Comparison of CD4+ and CD8+ repertoires was precluded by bulk unsorted samples.

This CDR3 contains 16 residues. V lost 1 base, J lost 4 bases, and 14 bases lay in between. Germline DNA was also extracted, and blood RNA derived from unsorted whole blood. This clonotype was recorded many times. Antigen: not known. Reverse transcription of roughly 470 ng total RNA with a constant-region primer produced TCR beta cDNA. ARM-PCR, slightly modified, supplied the TCR beta libraries through three nested multiplex PCR rounds. TRBV1-TRBV30 forward primers paired with a C-beta reverse primer were used in the first two PCR rounds, which ran roughly 9 cycles each. Via MiXCR, TCRdb re-called the multiplex PCR reads, giving one row per CDR3 protein. The sample consists of 330,000 or so distinct CDR3 sequences, roughly two thirds of them appearing once.

The V gene is TRBV12-3 or TRBV12-4, the J gene TRBJ1-3; D unclear. The TCR originated in a man aged 35 to 55 with primary liver carcinoma and hepatitis B virus infection. Material: peripheral blood. The CDR3 coding sequence is TGTGCCAGCAGTTTAGGGGGAGGGCCGGTGGGAAACACCATATATTTT. Protein sequence: CASSLGGGPVGNTIYF.